This TCR beta chain originates from a study of blood T cell repertoires in COVID-19. This CDR3 is 10 amino acids long. V lost 5 bases to trimming and J lost 8 bases, with 9 bases between them. Germline CDR1 reads DFQATT; CDR2 reads SNEGSKA (reference sequence). The table came from immunoSEQ multiplex PCR; TCRdb's copy has only in-frame clones and leaves some out. The sample has under 300,000 clones; roughly 89% are singletons. V is TRBV20-1 and J is TRBJ1-2, with no clear D. The sequencing input was peripheral blood. The TCR was taken from a woman aged 55-70 years with COVID-19, enrolled during active disease. The CDR3 nucleotides are TGCAGTGCTCGCGGTGGCGGCTACACCTTC. The encoded protein is CSARGGGYTF.